This T cell receptor (beta chain) was captured by sequencing in a study of Graves' ophthalmopathy and Graves' hyperthyroidism. With a duration under 3 months, ophthalmopathy in the donors showed moderate-to-severe activity, CAS ≥3 and NOSPECS ≥4. The length of the CDR3 is 13 residues. The V and J ends lost 7 bases and 0 bases respectively, with 10 bases between them. Germline V CDR1 and CDR2: MNHNS, SASEGT. TCR beta CDR3 amplification used RNA transcripts. First-round RT-PCR with HTBI primers preceded a second-round multiplex PCR. TCRdb used MiXCR to reprocess the multiplex PCR reads, holding one entry per CDR3 protein. The sample lists a few hundred thousand distinct CDR3 sequences, around 20% occurring once. As to this clonotype: Its antigen is still unknown.

Study results and caveats: The model forecast ophthalmopathy progression, reaching 60% to 71% sensitivity and roughly 72% specificity. Most expanded thyroid clonotypes above 0.001 frequency also appeared in blood.

This clonotype originated in a woman younger than 35 with Graves' ophthalmopathy. Sequenced material: peripheral blood. The rearrangement uses TRBV6-1 and TRBJ2-7; the D is unclear. Here the CDR3 reads CASTLDFSYEQYF. DNA for the CDR3: TGTGCCAGCACACTCGATTTCTCCTACGAGCAGTACTTC.